This T cell receptor (beta chain) originates from a study of CD8+ T cells in alopecia areata. This CDR3 has 12 residues. V was trimmed by 1 base and J by 4 bases, leaving 4 bases between them. CDR1 is MGHRA, CDR2 YSYEKL, per germline. Lesional scalp punch biopsies and peripheral blood came from alopecia areata patients. Researchers picked out CD4+ and CD8+ T cells from PBMCs by sorting. RNA, once extracted, was reverse transcribed into cDNA for use as the sequencing template. The protocol was immunoSEQ multiplex PCR, while the TCRdb copy is restricted to in-frame clones and leaves out a portion. The sample lists around 80,000 clones, roughly 51% occurring once.

J is TRBJ2-5 and V is TRBV4-1, with D unclear. Input material: NKG2D-high CD8+ T cells sorted from blood. The TCR comes from a human donor with alopecia areata. CDR3 region: CASSQGSETQYF. In DNA form, the CDR3 reads TGCGCCAGCAGCCAAGGTTCAGAGACCCAGTACTTC.